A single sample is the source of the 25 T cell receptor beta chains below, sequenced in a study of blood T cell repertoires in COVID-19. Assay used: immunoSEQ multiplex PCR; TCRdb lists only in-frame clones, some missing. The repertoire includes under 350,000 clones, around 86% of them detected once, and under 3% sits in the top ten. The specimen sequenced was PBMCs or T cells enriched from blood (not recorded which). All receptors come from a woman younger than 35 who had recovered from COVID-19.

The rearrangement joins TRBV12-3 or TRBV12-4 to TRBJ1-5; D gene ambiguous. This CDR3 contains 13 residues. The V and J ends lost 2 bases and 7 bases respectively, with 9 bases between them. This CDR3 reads CASSLTRNQPQHF. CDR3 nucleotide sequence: TGTGCCAGCAGTTTAACTAGGAACCAGCCCCAGCATTTT.

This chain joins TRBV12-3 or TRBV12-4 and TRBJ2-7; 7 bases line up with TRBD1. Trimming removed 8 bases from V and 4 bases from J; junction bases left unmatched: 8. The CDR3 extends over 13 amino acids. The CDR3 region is CASCNRGGYEQYF. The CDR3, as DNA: TGTGCCAGCTGCAACAGGGGTGGTTACGAGCAGTACTTC.

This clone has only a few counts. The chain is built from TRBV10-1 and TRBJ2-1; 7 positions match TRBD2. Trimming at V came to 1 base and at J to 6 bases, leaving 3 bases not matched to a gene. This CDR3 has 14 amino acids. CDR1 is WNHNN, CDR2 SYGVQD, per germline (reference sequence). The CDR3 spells CASSEYREANEQFF. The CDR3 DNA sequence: TGCGCCAGCAGTGAGTACCGGGAGGCCAATGAGCAGTTCTTC.

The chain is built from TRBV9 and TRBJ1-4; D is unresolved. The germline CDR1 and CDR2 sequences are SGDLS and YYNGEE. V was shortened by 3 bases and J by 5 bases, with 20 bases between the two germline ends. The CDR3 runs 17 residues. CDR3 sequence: CASSEQQLGRMNEKLFF. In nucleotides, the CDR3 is TGTGCCAGCAGCGAGCAACAACTAGGGAGGATGAATGAAAAACTGTTTTTT.

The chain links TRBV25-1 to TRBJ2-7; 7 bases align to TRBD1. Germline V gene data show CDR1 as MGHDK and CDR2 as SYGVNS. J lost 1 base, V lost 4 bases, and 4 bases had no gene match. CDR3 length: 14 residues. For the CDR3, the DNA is TGTGCCAGCAGTGTACAGGGGAGATCCTACGAGCAGTACTTC. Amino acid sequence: CASSVQGRSYEQYF.

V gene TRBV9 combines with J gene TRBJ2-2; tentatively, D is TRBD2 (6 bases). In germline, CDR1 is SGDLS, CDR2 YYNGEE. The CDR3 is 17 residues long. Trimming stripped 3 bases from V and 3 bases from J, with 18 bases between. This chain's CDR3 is CASSAFERAWDTGELFF. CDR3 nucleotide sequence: TGTGCCAGCAGCGCATTTGAGCGGGCTTGGGACACCGGGGAGCTGTTTTTT.

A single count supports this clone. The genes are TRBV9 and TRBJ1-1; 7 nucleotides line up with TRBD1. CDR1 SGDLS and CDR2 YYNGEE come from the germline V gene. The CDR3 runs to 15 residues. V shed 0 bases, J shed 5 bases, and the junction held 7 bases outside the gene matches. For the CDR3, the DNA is TGTGCCAGCAGCGTAGGCTGGCAGGGGGAGACTGAAGCTTTCTTT. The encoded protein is CASSVGWQGETEAFF.

This CDR3 is CASSHGQGAATNGYTF. For the CDR3, the DNA is TGTGCCAGCAGTCATGGACAGGGGGCGGCAACTAATGGCTACACCTTC. The rearrangement joins TRBV6-2 or TRBV6-3 to TRBJ1-2, with 11 nucleotides matching TRBD1. CDR1 and CDR2 from the germline V gene are MNHEY and SVGEGT. The V gene end was trimmed by 5 bases and the J gene end by 6 bases; junction bases not matched to a gene: 11. This CDR3 is 16 amino acids long.

CDR3 bases: TGTGCCAGCAGTTACGCAGGGCACCGAGGCTACACCTTC. Residues: CASSYAGHRGYTF. The gene calls are TRBV6-5 and TRBJ1-2; D is possibly TRBD1 (5 bases). V lost 2 bases and J 8 bases, leaving 12 bases between the germline ends. The CDR3 is 13 residues long. CDR1 MNHEY and CDR2 SVGAGI come from the germline V gene.

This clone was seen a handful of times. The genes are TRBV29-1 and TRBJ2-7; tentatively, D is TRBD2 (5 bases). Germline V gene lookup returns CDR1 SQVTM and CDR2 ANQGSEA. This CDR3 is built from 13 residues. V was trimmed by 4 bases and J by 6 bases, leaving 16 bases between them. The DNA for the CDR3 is TGCAGCGTTGCCAGCGGTGATTCCCTCGAGCAGTACTTC. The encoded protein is CSVASGDSLEQYF.

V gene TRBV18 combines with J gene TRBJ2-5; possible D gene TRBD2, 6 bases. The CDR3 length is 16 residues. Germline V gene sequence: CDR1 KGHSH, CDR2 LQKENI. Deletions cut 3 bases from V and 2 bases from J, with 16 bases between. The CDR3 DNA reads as TGTGCCAGCTCACCGATGTCCGGAGGGGTACAAGAGACCCAGTACTTC. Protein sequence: CASSPMSGGVQETQYF.

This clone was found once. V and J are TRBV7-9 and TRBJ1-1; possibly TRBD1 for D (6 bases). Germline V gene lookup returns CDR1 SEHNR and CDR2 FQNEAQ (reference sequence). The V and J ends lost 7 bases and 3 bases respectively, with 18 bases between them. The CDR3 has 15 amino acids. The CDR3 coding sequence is TGTGCCAGCAACCCCCAAGGGACAAGGGACACTGAAGCTTTCTTT. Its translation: CASNPQGTRDTEAFF. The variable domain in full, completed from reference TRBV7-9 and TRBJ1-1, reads DTGVSQNPRHKITKRGQNVTFRCDPISEHNRLYWYRQTLGQGPEFLTYFQNEAQLEKSRLLSDRFSAERPKGSFSTLEIQRTEQGDSAMYLCASNPQGTRDTEAFFGQGTRLTVV.

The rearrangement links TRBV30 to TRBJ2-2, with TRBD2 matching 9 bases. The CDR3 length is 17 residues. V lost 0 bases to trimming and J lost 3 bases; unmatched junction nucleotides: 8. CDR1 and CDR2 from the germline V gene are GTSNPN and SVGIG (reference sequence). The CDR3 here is CAWSVLNAGGYTGELFF. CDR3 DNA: TGTGCCTGGAGTGTATTGAATGCGGGAGGGTACACCGGGGAGCTGTTTTTT. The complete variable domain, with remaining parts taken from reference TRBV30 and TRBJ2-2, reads SQTIHQWPATLVQPVGSPLSLECTVEGTSNPNLYWYRQAAGRGLQLLFYSVGIGQISSEVPQNLSASRPQDRQFILSSKKLLLSDSGFYLCAWSVLNAGGYTGELFFGEGSRLTVL.

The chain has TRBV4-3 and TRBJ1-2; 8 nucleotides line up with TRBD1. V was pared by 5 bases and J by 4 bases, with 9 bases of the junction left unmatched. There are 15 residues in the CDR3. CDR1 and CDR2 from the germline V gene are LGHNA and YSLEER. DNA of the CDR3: TGCGCCAGCAGCTTAGGGACAGGCGAGCTCTATGGCTACACCTTC. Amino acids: CASSLGTGELYGYTF.

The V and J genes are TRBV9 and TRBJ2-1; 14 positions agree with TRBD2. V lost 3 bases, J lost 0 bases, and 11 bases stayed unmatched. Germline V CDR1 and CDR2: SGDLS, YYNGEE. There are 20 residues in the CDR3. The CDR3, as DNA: TGTGCCAGCAGCGCCGAGACTAGCGGGAGGGACCAAACCTCCTACAATGAGCAGTTCTTC. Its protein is CASSAETSGRDQTSYNEQFF.

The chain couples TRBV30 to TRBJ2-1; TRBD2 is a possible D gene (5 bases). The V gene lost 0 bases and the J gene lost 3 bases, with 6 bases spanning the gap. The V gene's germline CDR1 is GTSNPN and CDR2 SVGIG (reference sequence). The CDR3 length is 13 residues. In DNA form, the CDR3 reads TGTGCCTGGAGTGTAGGGAGCTACAATGAGCAGTTCTTC. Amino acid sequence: CAWSVGSYNEQFF.

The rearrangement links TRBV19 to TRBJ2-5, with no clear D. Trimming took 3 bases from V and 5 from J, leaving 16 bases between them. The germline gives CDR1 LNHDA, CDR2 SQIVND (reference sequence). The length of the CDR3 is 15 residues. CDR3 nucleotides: TGTGCCAGTAGTATTACGGTCGACACAAGGGAGACCCAGTACTTC. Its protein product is CASSITVDTRETQYF. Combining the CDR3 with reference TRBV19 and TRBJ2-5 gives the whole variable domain DGGITQSPKYLFRKEGQNVTLSCEQNLNHDAMYWYRQDPGQGLRLIYYSQIVNDFQKGDIAEGYSVSREKKESFPLTVTSAQKNPTAFYLCASSITVDTRETQYFGPGTRLLVL.

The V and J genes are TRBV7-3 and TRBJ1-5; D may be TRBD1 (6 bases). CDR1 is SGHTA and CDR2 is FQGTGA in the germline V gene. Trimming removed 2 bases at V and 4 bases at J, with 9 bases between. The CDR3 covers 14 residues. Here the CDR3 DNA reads TGTGCCAGCAGCTTAGGGGGGGCGAATCAGCCCCAGCATTTT. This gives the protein CASSLGGANQPQHF.

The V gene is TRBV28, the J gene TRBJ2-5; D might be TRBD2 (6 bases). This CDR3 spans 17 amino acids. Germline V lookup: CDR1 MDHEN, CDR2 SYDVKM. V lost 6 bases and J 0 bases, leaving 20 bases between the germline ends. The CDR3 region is CASRSGAGFGNQETQYF. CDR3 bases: TGTGCCAGCAGGTCCGGCGCGGGGTTTGGGAACCAAGAGACCCAGTACTTC. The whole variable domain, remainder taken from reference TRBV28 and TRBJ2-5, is DVKVTQSSRYLVKRTGEKVFLECVQDMDHENMFWYRQDPGLGLRLIYFSYDVKMKEKGDIPEGYSVSREKKERFSLILESASTNQTSMYLCASRSGAGFGNQETQYFGPGTRLLVL.

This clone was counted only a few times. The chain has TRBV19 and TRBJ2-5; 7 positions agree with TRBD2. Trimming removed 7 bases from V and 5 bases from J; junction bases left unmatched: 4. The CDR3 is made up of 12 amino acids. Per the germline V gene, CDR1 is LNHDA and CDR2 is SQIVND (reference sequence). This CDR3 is CASKSAGETQYF. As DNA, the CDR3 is TGTGCCAGTAAGTCAGCGGGGGAGACCCAGTACTTC.

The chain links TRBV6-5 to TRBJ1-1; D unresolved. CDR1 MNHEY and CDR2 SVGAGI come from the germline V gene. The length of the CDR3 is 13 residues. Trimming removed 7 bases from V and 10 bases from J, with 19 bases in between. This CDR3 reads CASKSNGETRAFF. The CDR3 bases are TGTGCCAGCAAAAGCAACGGGGAGACTCGAGCTTTCTTT.

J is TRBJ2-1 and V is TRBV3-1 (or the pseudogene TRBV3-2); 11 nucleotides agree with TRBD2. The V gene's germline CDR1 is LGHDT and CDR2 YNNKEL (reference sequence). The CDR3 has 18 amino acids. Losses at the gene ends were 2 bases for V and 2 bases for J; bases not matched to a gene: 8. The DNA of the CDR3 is TGTGCCAGCAGCCAAAGGCTAGCGGGAGGATTTCCCTACAATGAGCAGTTCTTC. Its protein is CASSQRLAGGFPYNEQFF.

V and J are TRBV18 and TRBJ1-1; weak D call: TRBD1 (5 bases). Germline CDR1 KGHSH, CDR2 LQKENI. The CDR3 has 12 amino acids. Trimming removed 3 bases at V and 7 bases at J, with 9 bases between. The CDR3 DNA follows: TGTGCCAGCTCACCCGTGGGGCGTGAAGCTTTCTTT. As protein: CASSPVGREAFF.

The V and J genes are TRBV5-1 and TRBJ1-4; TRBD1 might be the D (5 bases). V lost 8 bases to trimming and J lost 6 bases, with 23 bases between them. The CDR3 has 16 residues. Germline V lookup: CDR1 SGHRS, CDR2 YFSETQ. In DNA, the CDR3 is TGCGCCAGTAGATCCCCTTCGGGGGAGTTGGATGAAAAACTGTTTTTT. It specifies CASRSPSGELDEKLFF. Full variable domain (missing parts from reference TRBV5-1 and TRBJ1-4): KAGVTQTPRYLIKTRGQQVTLSCSPISGHRSVSWYQQTPGQGLQFLFEYFSETQRNKGNFPGRFSGRQFSNSRSEMNVSTLELGDSALYLCASRSPSGELDEKLFFGSGTQLSVL.

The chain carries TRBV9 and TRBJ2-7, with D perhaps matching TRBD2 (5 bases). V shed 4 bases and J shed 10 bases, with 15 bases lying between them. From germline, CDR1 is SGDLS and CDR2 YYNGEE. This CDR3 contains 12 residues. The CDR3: CASSYREGLQYF. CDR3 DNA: TGTGCCAGCAGCTACCGAGAGGGATTACAGTACTTC.